This passage covers 20 T cell receptor beta chains from one sample sequenced in a study of shared clonotypes between healthy human individuals. The assay was immunoSEQ multiplex PCR, and TCRdb's table has in-frame clones only and misses some. The data show about 2.3 million clones, 85% to 95% seen once. The sequencing input was naive CD4+ T cells from PBMCs. Documented subset: CD45RA+ positively selected. These receptors originate from a man aged 18 to 35 in good health. Some clones in this sample may be carry-over from other donors' samples.

The V call is TRBV28, the J call TRBJ1-1, with D maybe TRBD1 (6 bases). Trimming took 6 bases from V and 11 from J, leaving 13 bases between them. Germline CDR1 is MDHEN and CDR2 is SYDVKM. The CDR3 covers 11 residues. This CDR3 is CASSGLGGAFF. The CDR3 DNA reads TGTGCCAGCAGCGGGTTAGGGGGGGCTTTCTTT.

The rearrangement uses TRBV28 and TRBJ2-6, with unresolved D. V dropped 11 bases and J dropped 4 bases, with 12 bases sitting between them. Per germline, CDR1 MDHEN and CDR2 SYDVKM. The CDR3 has 13 residues. The CDR3 sequence: CASNTWGANVLTF. The CDR3 coding sequence is TGTGCCTCAAATACGTGGGGGGCCAACGTCCTGACTTTC.

The rearrangement uses TRBV5-4 and TRBJ2-1, with D possibly TRBD2 on 5 matching bases. This CDR3 is 15 amino acids long. The ends were cut back, 2 bases at V and 0 bases at J, with 9 bases in the middle. Per germline, CDR1 SGHNT and CDR2 YYREEE (reference sequence). The CDR3 here is CASSFSSGSYNEQFF. The CDR3 coding sequence is TGTGCCAGCAGCTTCTCCAGCGGCTCCTACAATGAGCAGTTCTTC.

This chain links TRBV5-4 with TRBJ2-2, with 7 bases identical to TRBD1. Germline assignment: CDR1 SGHNT and CDR2 YYREEE (reference sequence). This CDR3 is 14 amino acids long. The J segment lost 6 bases and the V segment lost 5 bases, leaving 7 bases of the junction unmatched. The CDR3 sequence is CASRGTVSAGELFF. The CDR3 nucleotides are TGTGCCAGCAGAGGGACAGTCTCGGCCGGGGAGCTGTTTTTT. Full variable domain (remainder filled in from reference TRBV5-4 and TRBJ2-2): ETGVTQSPTHLIKTRGQQVTLRCSSQSGHNTVSWYQQALGQGPQFIFQYYREEENGRGNFPPRFSGLQFPNYSSELNVNALELDDSALYLCASRGTVSAGELFFGEGSRLTVL.

J is TRBJ2-7 and V is TRBV5-5, with no clear D. V lost 2 bases, J lost 6 bases, and 9 bases lay in between. The CDR3 is 12 amino acids. Germline V gene lookup returns CDR1 SGHKS and CDR2 YYEKEE (reference sequence). The CDR3 coding sequence is TGTGCCAGCAGCTTTTCGAGTACCGAGCAGTACTTC. The encoded protein is CASSFSSTEQYF.

This chain uses TRBV2 with TRBJ1-1; TRBD1 matches 9 bases. Germline V gives CDR1 SNHLY, CDR2 FYNNEI. The J segment lost 11 bases and the V segment lost 6 bases, leaving 7 bases of the junction unmatched. The CDR3 loop spans 12 amino acids. CDR3 protein: CASRRQGGSAFF. In nucleotides, the CDR3 is TGTGCCAGCAGGAGACAGGGGGGGTCGGCTTTCTTT.

CDR3 nucleotides: TGTGCCAGCAGGGGGGGCAGGAGAGAGACCCAGTACTTC. It translates to CASRGGRRETQYF. This rearrangement joins TRBV27 to TRBJ2-5; either TRBD1 or TRBD2 may fit D (6 bases each). Germline loops: CDR1 MNHEY, CDR2 SMNVEV (reference sequence). With 6 bases removed from V and 4 bases from J, the gap between germline ends came to 12 bases. The CDR3 is 13 residues long.

The rearrangement links TRBV28 to TRBJ1-3; D gene unclear. Trimming left V 4 bases short and J 4 bases short, with 14 bases between. Germline values: CDR1 MDHEN, CDR2 SYDVKM. This CDR3 is built from 15 residues. The CDR3: CASSSGLFAGNTIYF. The CDR3 DNA follows: TGTGCCAGCAGTTCCGGGTTGTTCGCAGGAAACACCATATATTTT.

On this clone: Compared with germline, one end of the junction differs, possibly owing to a read error. The gene calls are TRBV29-1 and TRBJ2-1, with a weak D call TRBD2 (6 bases). The CDR3 runs to 14 residues. Germline V gene lookup returns CDR1 SQVTM and CDR2 ANQGSEA. The CDR3 sequence is CSVEAGLSYNEQFF. CDR3 DNA sequence: TGCAGCGTAGAAGCGGGCCTCTCCTACAATGAGCAGTTCTTC.

The CDR3 sequence is CASSLGQGELETQYF. CDR3 sequence (DNA): TGTGCCAGCAGCTTAGGACAGGGAGAGTTAGAGACCCAGTACTTC. This chain connects TRBV11-3 to TRBJ2-5, with 7 bases identical to TRBD1. In germline, CDR1 is SGHNT, CDR2 YENEEA. V lost 1 base and J lost 4; bases outside the gene matches: 6. The CDR3 runs 15 residues.

V usage is TRBV5-1 and J usage is TRBJ1-4; 9 nucleotides match TRBD1. Germline CDR1 is SGHRS and CDR2 is YFSETQ. This CDR3 has 13 residues. V lost 4 bases and J lost 8; bases outside the gene matches: 3. The CDR3 here is CASSMGTGEKLFF. The CDR3 region has the DNA TGCGCCAGCAGCATGGGGACAGGGGAAAAACTGTTTTTT.

This chain connects TRBV25-1 to TRBJ2-1; possibly TRBD2 for D (5 bases). Germline V lookup: CDR1 MGHDK, CDR2 SYGVNS. Between the trimmed V and J ends, which lost 1 base and 5 bases, there was a span of 12 bases. This CDR3 region has 15 residues. In nucleotides, the CDR3 is TGTGCCAGCAGTGAATCGGGCCCGGGAAACAATGAGCAGTTCTTC. This encodes CASSESGPGNNEQFF.

This clone was recorded a few times. This chain connects TRBV19 to TRBJ1-2, with TRBD1 matching over 7 bases. Trimming at V came to 3 bases and at J to 4 bases, leaving 8 bases not matched to a gene. CDR1 is LNHDA, CDR2 SQIVND, per germline (reference sequence). The CDR3 spans 15 residues. CDR3 residues: CASSIGSGDSYGYTF. The CDR3 nucleotides are TGTGCCAGTAGTATCGGTTCAGGGGACAGCTATGGCTACACCTTC.

The chain uses TRBV28 and TRBJ2-7; D uncertain. The germline V and J ends were trimmed by 6 bases and 2 bases, with 11 bases remaining between them. From germline, CDR1 is MDHEN and CDR2 SYDVKM. The CDR3 length is 13 residues. The CDR3: CASRSRRPYEQYF. The CDR3 DNA reads TGTGCCAGCAGGTCGAGGCGACCCTACGAGCAGTACTTC.

J is TRBJ2-1 and V is TRBV11-3, with 7 bases aligning to TRBD2. The CDR3 is 14 residues long. Germline V lookup: CDR1 SGHNT, CDR2 YENEEA. V shed 3 bases and J 6 bases; nucleotides not matched to a gene: 5. CDR3 bases: TGTGCCAGCAGCTTCCGACCGGGGGGCAATGAGCAGTTCTTC. Amino acids: CASSFRPGGNEQFF. Filled out from reference TRBV11-3 and TRBJ2-1, the complete variable domain reads EAGVVQSPRYKIIEKKQPVAFWCNPISGHNTLYWYLQNLGQGPELLIRYENEEAVDDSQLPKDRFSAERLKGVDSTLKIQPAELGDSAVYLCASSFRPGGNEQFFGPGTRLTVL.

The chain employs TRBV27 and TRBJ2-7; 9 bases map to TRBD1. Germline CDR1 and CDR2: MNHEY and SMNVEV (reference sequence). The junction had 11 bases not matched to a gene; V was cut back by 7 bases and J by 1 base. This CDR3 is 16 amino acids long. For the CDR3, the DNA is TGTGCCAGCACCCCGGGACAGGGACGAAATTCCTACGAGCAGTACTTC. Translation gives CASTPGQGRNSYEQYF.

This chain connects TRBV19 to TRBJ1-5; D uncertain. The CDR3 runs to 14 residues. In germline, CDR1 is LNHDA, CDR2 SQIVND (reference sequence). V was trimmed by 6 bases and J by 9 bases, leaving 18 bases between them. CDR3 DNA: TGTGCCAGTAGAGGGAGGGCTGCGGGATGGCCCCAGCATTTT. Protein product: CASRGRAAGWPQHF.

V is TRBV30 and J is TRBJ1-3; D is ambiguous. V was trimmed by 5 bases and J by 5 bases, leaving 10 bases between them. Per germline, CDR1 GTSNPN and CDR2 SVGIG (reference sequence). The CDR3 totals 12 residues. The CDR3 spells CAWEVRRNTIYF. In DNA form, the CDR3 reads TGTGCCTGGGAAGTCCGTAGAAACACCATATATTTT.

V is TRBV18 and J is TRBJ2-6; tentatively, D is TRBD2 (5 bases). The CDR3 length is 16 residues. The germline V gene has CDR1 KGHSH and CDR2 LQKENI. Trimming shortened V by 5 bases and J by 0 bases, and 11 bases separated the two germline ends. CDR3 residues: CASSKWEFSGANVLTF. Here the CDR3 DNA reads TGTGCCAGCTCAAAGTGGGAGTTCTCTGGGGCCAACGTCCTGACTTTC.

The chain recombines TRBV10-3 with TRBJ2-7; tentatively, D is TRBD2 (6 bases). The length of the CDR3 is 19 residues. V shed 0 bases and J shed 1 base, with 22 bases lying between them. In germline, CDR1 is ENHRY, CDR2 SYGVKD. CDR3 sequence (DNA): TGTGCCATCAGTGAGTCGGGGCTAACATGGGGGAGGAGGTCCTACGAGCAGTACTTC. Translating it yields CAISESGLTWGRRSYEQYF.